The rows below give T cell receptor beta chains drawn from one sample of a study of blood T cell repertoires in COVID-19. The data were produced by immunoSEQ multiplex PCR, yet TCRdb's version contains in-frame clones alone and is incomplete. The sample carries some 240,000 clones, roughly 84% recorded once. The sample was PBMCs or T cells enriched from blood (not recorded which). These receptors all stem from a man over 45 who had recovered from COVID-19. Each CDR3 is given with its conserved first and last residue. D genes are given only for firm matches. Size tells how often a clone was seen (once, few, many) or the class of an expanded clone, and some rows leave it out.

j_call d_call v_call clone_size cdr3_nt cdr3_aa
TRBJ2-4 TRBD2 TRBV7-2 - TGTGCCAGCAGCTTAGTAGCGGGAGGGCTCGGGACCAAAAACATTCAGTACTTC CASSLVAGGLGTKNIQYF
TRBJ2-7 - TRBV28 few TGTGCCAGCAGTTTTGGGGGCAGGGCGTACGAGCAGTACTTC CASSFGGRAYEQYF
TRBJ1-5 - TRBV2 - TGTGCCAGCAGTGAAGCGGAGGGCCTGGGGAGGCAGCCCCAGCATTTT CASSEAEGLGRQPQHF
TRBJ2-7 - TRBV15 - TGTGCCACCAGCAGAGGTGGCCAGGCGAACTACGAGCAGTACTTC CATSRGGQANYEQYF
TRBJ1-4 TRBD1 TRBV6-5 - TGTGCCAGCAGCAACGCAGGGGGAGGTGAAAAACTGTTTTTT CASSNAGGGEKLFF
TRBJ2-1 TRBD2 TRBV3-1/TRBV3-2 - TGTGCCAGCAGCCCCACGGGGGGTCGGCAGTTCTTC CASSPTGGRQFF
TRBJ2-1 TRBD2 TRBV6-4 once TGTGCCAGCAGCAGAGCGGGGGGCCTCGCCTACAATGAGCAGTTCTTC CASSRAGGLAYNEQFF
TRBJ2-1 - TRBV6-5 - TGTGCCAGCTATGGAATTGGCGGCGATGAGCAGTTCTTC CASYGIGGDEQFF
TRBJ1-6 TRBD1 TRBV23-1 - TGCGCCAGCAGTCAACCTAGGACAGGGGACTATAATTCACCCCTCCACTTT CASSQPRTGDYNSPLHF
TRBJ1-2 - TRBV3-1/TRBV3-2 - TGTGCCAGCAGCCCCAAGGGGAACTATGGCTACACCTTC CASSPKGNYGYTF
TRBJ2-7 TRBD1 TRBV3-1/TRBV3-2 - TGTGCCAGCAGCCAAGCTGGACAGGCACCCTACGAGCAGTACTTC CASSQAGQAPYEQYF
TRBJ2-3 - TRBV2 - TGTGCCAGCAGTGCTTTGGAGGGCGCAACAGATACGCAGTATTTT CASSALEGATDTQYF
TRBJ2-7 - TRBV15 - TGTGCCACCAGCAGAGATCCCGTAACCTACGAGCAGTACTTC CATSRDPVTYEQYF
TRBJ2-7 TRBD2 TRBV28 - TGTGCCAGCACCCACAGTCTGAGGACTAGGTTTCTCTACGAGCAGTACTTC CASTHSLRTRFLYEQYF
TRBJ1-2 TRBD1 TRBV6-1 few TGTGCCAGCAGTGAACGGGGACAGGGGGTTGGCTACACCTTC CASSERGQGVGYTF
TRBJ1-5 TRBD1 TRBV5-5 - TGTGCCAGCAGCCCTGGGACAGGGTTGGGCCAGCCCCAGCATTTT CASSPGTGLGQPQHF
TRBJ2-7 TRBD2 TRBV7-2 - TGTGCCAGCAGCTCCCTAGCGGGAGGCTCCTACGAGCAGTACTTC CASSSLAGGSYEQYF
TRBJ1-6 TRBD1 TRBV7-3 - TGTGCCAGCAGCTTAATCCGGGACAGGAATTCACCCCTCCACTTT CASSLIRDRNSPLHF
TRBJ2-3 - TRBV7-8 - TGTGCCAGCAGCTTAGTCGGTTGGCAGGGCACAGATACGCAGTATTTT CASSLVGWQGTDTQYF
TRBJ2-2 TRBD1 TRBV13 - TGTGCCAGCAGCTCCCAGGGGGACACCGGGGAGCTGTTTTTT CASSSQGDTGELFF
TRBJ2-3 TRBD2 TRBV5-1 - TGCGCCAGCGCTTCGGGACTAGTTTATCCAGATACGCAGTATTTT CASASGLVYPDTQYF
TRBJ1-1 TRBD1 TRBV11-3 - TGTGCCAGCAGCTTAGAAGGGACAGGCAACACTGAAGCTTTCTTT CASSLEGTGNTEAFF
TRBJ2-2 - TRBV14 - TGTGCCAGCAGCCCCCAGGGGGGCCGGTCCGGGGAGCTGTTTTTT CASSPQGGRSGELFF
TRBJ1-6 - TRBV14 - TGTGCCAGCAGCCCCCGTGCAGGGGCGCCCCTCCACTTT CASSPRAGAPLHF
TRBJ1-1 - TRBV5-1 - TGCGCCAGTTACAGGGAGCAGAGAGACACTGAAGCTTTCTTT CASYREQRDTEAFF
TRBJ2-7 - TRBV11-3 once TGTGCCAGCAGCTTAGGCATACAGGGCTACGAGCAGTACTTC CASSLGIQGYEQYF
TRBJ2-1 TRBD2 TRBV27 - TGTGCCAGCAGCCCCGGACTAGTGGCGCAGTTCTTC CASSPGLVAQFF